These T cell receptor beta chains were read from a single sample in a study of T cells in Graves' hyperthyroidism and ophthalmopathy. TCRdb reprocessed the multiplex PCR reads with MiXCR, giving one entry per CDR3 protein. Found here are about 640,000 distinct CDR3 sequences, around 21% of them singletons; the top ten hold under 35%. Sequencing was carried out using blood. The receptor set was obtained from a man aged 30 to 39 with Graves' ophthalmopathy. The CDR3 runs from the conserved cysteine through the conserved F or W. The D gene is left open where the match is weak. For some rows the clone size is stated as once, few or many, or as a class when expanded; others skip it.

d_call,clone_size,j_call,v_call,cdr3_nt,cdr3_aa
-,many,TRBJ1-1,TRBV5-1,TGCGCCAGCAGCTTGGAGGATAGGGCTGAAGCTTTCTTT,CASSLEDRAEAFF
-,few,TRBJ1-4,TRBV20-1,TGCAGTGCTAGAGAAAAGGAAAAACTGTTTTTT,CSAREKEKLFF
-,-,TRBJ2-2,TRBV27,TGTGCCAGCAGTTTATCCCCTGCCCTGGGCGGGGAGCTGTTTTTT,CASSLSPALGGELFF
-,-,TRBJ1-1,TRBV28,TGTGCCAGCACTACTTTCACTGAAGCTTTCTTT,CASTTFTEAFF
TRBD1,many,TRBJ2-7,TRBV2,TGTGCCAGCAGCGGGACAGTATCCTACGAGCAGTACTTC,CASSGTVSYEQYF
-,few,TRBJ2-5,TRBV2,TGTGCCAGCCATCTAGGGCAAGAGACCCAGTACTTC,CASHLGQETQYF
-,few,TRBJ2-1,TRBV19,TGTGCCAGTAGTGGGCGGCAGGCTTTGAGCTCCTACAATGAGCAGTTCTTC,CASSGRQALSSYNEQFF
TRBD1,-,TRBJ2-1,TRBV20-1,TGCAGTGCTAGGACAGGGCAACGTTCCTACAATGAGCAGTTCTTC,CSARTGQRSYNEQFF
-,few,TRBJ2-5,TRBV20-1,TGCAGTGCTAGAGTAGAGGGACATAGGACGAGAACCCAGTACTTC,CSARVEGHRTRTQYF
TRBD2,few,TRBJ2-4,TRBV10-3,TGTGCCATCAGTGATTCCCCGTGGCGGGAGGACGGCATTCAGTACTTC,CAISDSPWREDGIQYF
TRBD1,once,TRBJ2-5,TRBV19,TGTGCCAGTAGTATAGGACAGGGGGAGACCCAGTACTTC,CASSIGQGETQYF
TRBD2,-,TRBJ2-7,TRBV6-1,TGTGCCAGCAGTACCGGGACTAGCGGGAACGAGCAGTACTTC,CASSTGTSGNEQYF
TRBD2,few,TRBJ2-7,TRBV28,TGTGCCAGCGGGGGCACTAGCGGGAGCTCCTACGAGCAGTACTTC,CASGGTSGSSYEQYF
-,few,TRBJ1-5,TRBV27,TGTGCCAGCAGTTTAAGAGCGAGGGGCAATCAGCCCCAGCATTTT,CASSLRARGNQPQHF
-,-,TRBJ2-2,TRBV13,TGTGCCAGCAGCTTAGACGGCCCGGTAGTCAGGAACACCGGGGAGCTGTTTTTT,CASSLDGPVVRNTGELFF
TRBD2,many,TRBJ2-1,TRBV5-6,TGTGCCAGCAGGAACCCGACTAGCGGGAGAAACAATGAGCAGTTCTTC,CASRNPTSGRNNEQFF
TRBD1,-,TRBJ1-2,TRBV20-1,TGCAGTGCTACCCCCCTCGACAGGGGAAGGGGCTACACCTTC,CSATPLDRGRGYTF
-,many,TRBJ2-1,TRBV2,TGTGCCAGCGGAGGAGAACGCTCCTACAATGAGCAGTTCTTC,CASGGERSYNEQFF
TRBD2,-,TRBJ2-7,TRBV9,TGTGCCAGCAGCGTAGGACTAGCGGGAGGGCCTTCCAACTACGAGCAGTACTTC,CASSVGLAGGPSNYEQYF
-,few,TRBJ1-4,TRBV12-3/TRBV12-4,TGTGCCAGCAGTTTTCAGGGGTCGGCGGAAAAACTGTTTTTT,CASSFQGSAEKLFF
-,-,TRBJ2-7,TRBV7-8,TGTGCCAGCAGCTTAATAGGGTCGCACGAGCAGTACTTC,CASSLIGSHEQYF
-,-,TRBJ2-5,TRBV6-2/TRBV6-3,TGTGCCAGCAGATTCCCCGGGAAGGGTCTCGGGGAGACCCAGTACTTC,CASRFPGKGLGETQYF
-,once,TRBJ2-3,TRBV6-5,TGTGCCAGCAGTTATAGGAGCAGCTTCCGCACAGATACGCAGTATTTT,CASSYRSSFRTDTQYF
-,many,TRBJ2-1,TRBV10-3,TGTGCCATCACTTCGACAGGTGGTAGCTCCTACAATGAGCAGTTCTTC,CAITSTGGSSYNEQFF
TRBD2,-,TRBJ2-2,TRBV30,TGTGCCTGCCTCCGGCGGGAGGCGAACACCGGGGAGCTGTTTTTT,CACLRREANTGELFF
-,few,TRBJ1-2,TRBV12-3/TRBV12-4,TGTGCCAGCAGTTCCGGGACTTACTATGGCTACACCTTC,CASSSGTYYGYTF
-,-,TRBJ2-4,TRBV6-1,TGTGCCAGCCAAAACAAGGGGGGAGCTAACATTCAGTACTTC,CASQNKGGANIQYF
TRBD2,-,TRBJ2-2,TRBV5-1,TGCGCCAGCAGCTTGGGACTAGCGGCGAACACCGGGGAGCTGTTTTTT,CASSLGLAANTGELFF
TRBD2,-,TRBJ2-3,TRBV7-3,TGTGCCAGCAGCTTATCGGGGGGGACCACAGATACGCAGTATTTT,CASSLSGGTTDTQYF
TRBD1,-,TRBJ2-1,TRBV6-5,TGTGCCAGCAGTTACCCGGGACAGGGTGCGGATGAGCAGTTCTTC,CASSYPGQGADEQFF
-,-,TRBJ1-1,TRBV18,TGTGCCAGCTCACCAGAGCGGATCCACACTGAAGCTTTCTTT,CASSPERIHTEAFF
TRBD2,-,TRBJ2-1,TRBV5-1,TGCGCCAGCAGCCAGGGACTAGCTTCGGGTGAGCAGTTCTTC,CASSQGLASGEQFF
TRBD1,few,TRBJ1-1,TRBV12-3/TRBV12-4,TGTGCCAGCAGTTCGTCAGGTACAGGGGGCACTGAAGCTTTCTTT,CASSSSGTGGTEAFF
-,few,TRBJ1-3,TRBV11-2,TGTGCCAGCAGCTTAGATGAGAACCTCTCTGGAAACACCATATATTTT,CASSLDENLSGNTIYF
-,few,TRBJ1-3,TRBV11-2,TGTGCCAGCAGCCCAGACCCGAGCTCTGGAAACACCATATATTTT,CASSPDPSSGNTIYF